These 19 T cell receptor beta chains were sequenced from one sample in a study of blood T cells in healthy people across ages. Through a sample-barcoded 5' primer and a J-beta primer mix, a second PCR was run for roughly 7 to 12 cycles. TCRdb re-analysed the 5' RACE reads in MiXCR, keeping a single row per CDR3 protein. Counted here are 600,000 or so distinct CDR3 sequences, roughly 21% occurring once; the ten biggest clones make up about 3.6%. The sample taken for sequencing was blood. The receptors come from a man between 65 and 85 years old in good health.

The V call is TRBV12-3 or TRBV12-4, the J call TRBJ1-5, with 8 bases fitting TRBD1. The CDR3 is 16 amino acids. V lost 3 bases, J lost 11 bases, and 15 bases stayed unmatched. The CDR3 loop is CASSFLPDRGGRAQHF. Here the CDR3 DNA reads TGTGCCAGCAGTTTTTTACCCGACAGGGGCGGCCGGGCCCAGCATTTT.

Note on this clonotype: This may arise from a read error, as a much more abundant clone is one base away. The genes are TRBV20-1 and TRBJ1-2; D might be TRBD1 (5 bases). The CDR3 has 13 amino acids. Germline V gene sequence: CDR1 DFQATT, CDR2 SNEGSKA (reference sequence). V was shortened by 3 bases and J by 4 bases, with 12 bases between the two germline ends. The CDR3 DNA is TGCAGTGCTAGTGGTCCAGGGAGCTATGGCTACACCTTC. This sequence encodes CSASGPGSYGYTF.

The chain carries TRBV20-1 and TRBJ2-7, with D perhaps TRBD2 (6 bases). The CDR3 length is 15 residues. In germline, CDR1 is DFQATT, CDR2 SNEGSKA (reference sequence). V dropped 0 bases and J dropped 2 bases, with 14 bases sitting between them. CDR3 bases: TGCAGTGCTAGAGATTTTAGCGGAGGCACCTACGAGCAGTACTTC. Protein sequence: CSARDFSGGTYEQYF.

The CDR3 loop is CSVAGDGSWQQFF. CDR3 DNA: TGCAGCGTTGCGGGGGACGGGTCTTGGCAGCAGTTCTTC. The rearrangement links TRBV29-1 to TRBJ2-1, with a weak D call TRBD2 (6 bases). CDR1 and CDR2 from the germline V gene are SQVTM and ANQGSEA. The V end was cut by 4 bases, the J end by 11 bases, with 18 bases between. This CDR3 has 13 amino acids.

The chain is built from TRBV20-1 and TRBJ2-5, with D unclear. Germline values: CDR1 DFQATT, CDR2 SNEGSKA (reference sequence). The CDR3 consists of 12 residues. The V and J ends lost 6 bases and 4 bases respectively, with 12 bases between them. In DNA form, the CDR3 reads TGCAGTGCGCCGACCCGCGGAGAGACCCAGTACTTC. This sequence encodes CSAPTRGETQYF.

The chain has TRBV28 and TRBJ2-4; D is perhaps TRBD1 or TRBD2 (7 bases each). The CDR3 is 15 residues long. The germline V and J ends were trimmed by 4 bases and 4 bases, with 14 bases remaining between them. Looked up from germline, CDR1 is MDHEN and CDR2 is SYDVKM. The CDR3 coding sequence is TGTGCCAGCAGTTCAGGGGGGGTTGCTAAAAACATTCAGTACTTC. Its protein is CASSSGGVAKNIQYF.

This chain links TRBV20-1 with TRBJ2-1; D possibly corresponds to TRBD2 (6 bases). There are 13 residues in the CDR3. CDR1 DFQATT and CDR2 SNEGSKA come from the germline V gene (reference sequence). V was pared by 4 bases and J by 3 bases, with 10 bases between. The chain's CDR3 is CSATGLLYNEQFF. CDR3 DNA sequence: TGCAGTGCTACGGGACTCCTCTACAATGAGCAGTTCTTC.

The rearrangement links TRBV20-1 to TRBJ2-3; 9 nucleotides agree with TRBD2. V was pared by 1 base and J by 0 bases, with 5 bases of the junction left unmatched. CDR3 length: 16 residues. Germline V gene data show CDR1 as DFQATT and CDR2 as SNEGSKA (reference sequence). The CDR3: CSARAGLAGSTDTQYF. The CDR3 nucleotides are TGCAGTGCTAGAGCCGGTCTAGCGGGAAGCACAGATACGCAGTATTTT.

V is TRBV4-3 and J is TRBJ2-7; D call uncertain. The CDR3 contains 15 residues. Germline CDR1 and CDR2: LGHNA and YSLEER. The ends were cut back, 0 bases at V and 3 bases at J, with 12 bases in the middle. CDR3 nucleotides: TGCGCCAGCAGCCAAGATCGGAATCAGTTCTACGAGCAGTACTTC. Encoded protein: CASSQDRNQFYEQYF.

This clonotype was counted between two and nine times. V is TRBV29-1 and J is TRBJ1-1, with D tentatively TRBD1 (6 bases). Germline V gene sequence: CDR1 SQVTM, CDR2 ANQGSEA. The V end lost 4 bases, the J end lost 0 bases, and 15 bases lay between the germline ends. The CDR3 has 15 amino acids. The CDR3 is CSVVRGATMNTEAFF. In DNA form, the CDR3 reads TGCAGCGTTGTCCGGGGGGCAACCATGAACACTGAAGCTTTCTTT.

This clonotype appeared many times. The rearrangement links TRBV29-1 to TRBJ2-5, with 10 bases identical to TRBD1. The CDR3 sequence is 15 residues long. Trimming cost V 3 bases and J 6 bases; bases outside gene matches: 10. Germline V CDR1 and CDR2: SQVTM, ANQGSEA. The CDR3 here is CSVDSGTGVGKTQYF. CDR3 nucleotides: TGCAGCGTTGACTCCGGGACAGGGGTCGGGAAGACCCAGTACTTC.

This clonotype was seen ten or more times. The gene calls are TRBV3-1 and TRBJ2-5; 10 nucleotides line up with TRBD1. Germline V gene sequence: CDR1 LGHDT, CDR2 YNNKEL (reference sequence). The CDR3 loop spans 15 amino acids. Unmatched junction bases numbered 1, after V lost 1 base and J lost 2 bases. The CDR3 DNA is TGTGCCAGCAGCCAAGGGGACAGGGGTCAAGAGACCCAGTACTTC. This sequence encodes CASSQGDRGQETQYF.

The chain is built from TRBV28 and TRBJ2-3; possibly TRBD1 or TRBD2 for D (5 bases each). CDR3 length: 15 residues. Germline V gene data show CDR1 as MDHEN and CDR2 as SYDVKM. Trimming pared 5 bases from V and 0 bases from J, leaving 12 bases between. CDR3 DNA: TGTGCCAGCAGTAGGACGGGACCTAGCACAGATACGCAGTATTTT. Translation: CASSRTGPSTDTQYF.

This clonotype has a handful of counts. The CDR3 region is CASSLETGEFTGELFF. DNA of the CDR3: TGTGCCAGCAGCTTAGAGACAGGGGAGTTTACCGGGGAGCTGTTTTTT. The V call is TRBV5-5, the J call TRBJ2-2; 8 nucleotides match TRBD1. J gave up 5 bases and V 2 bases, and 8 bases lay outside the gene matches. Germline V gene sequence: CDR1 SGHKS, CDR2 YYEKEE (reference sequence). The CDR3 spans 16 residues.

This clonotype was counted only a few times. This chain uses TRBV7-2 with TRBJ2-3; no reliable D call. The germline gives CDR1 SGHTA, CDR2 FQGNSA. V was trimmed by 1 base and J by 8 bases, leaving 7 bases between them. The CDR3 spans 12 residues. The DNA for the CDR3 is TGTGCCAGCAGCTTAGGGTGGGGTACGCAGTATTTT. Its protein is CASSLGWGTQYF.

V usage is TRBV28 and J usage is TRBJ2-5; D ambiguous. The J call may be in error: the DNA end matches TRBJ2-7 better. Germline lookup yields CDR1 MDHEN and CDR2 SYDVKM. The CDR3 covers 13 residues. The CDR3 region has the DNA TGTGCCAGCAGAGTAGAGCTTCTCCGCGAGCAGTACTTC. This codes for CASRVELLREQYF.

The chain employs TRBV20-1 and TRBJ1-2; the match to TRBD1 covers 7 bases. The germline V gene encodes CDR1 DFQATT and CDR2 SNEGSKA (reference sequence). With 6 bases clipped from V and 3 bases from J, the junction kept 10 bases outside the gene matches. The CDR3 extends over 14 amino acids. The CDR3 region is CSAKRDRAHYGYTF. For the CDR3, the DNA is TGCAGTGCAAAACGCGACAGGGCGCACTATGGCTACACCTTC.

This clonotype came up a few times. The chain uses TRBV5-1 and TRBJ2-2; D may be TRBD2 (6 bases). There are 16 residues in the CDR3. Trimming took off 0 bases at V and 4 bases at J, with 13 bases between the two ends. Looked up from germline, CDR1 is SGHRS and CDR2 is YFSETQ. The CDR3 loop reads CASSLVLANPTGELFF. CDR3 DNA sequence: TGCGCCAGCAGCTTGGTTCTAGCGAATCCCACCGGGGAGCTGTTTTTT.

The chain recombines TRBV6-2 or TRBV6-3 with TRBJ2-1; the D gene is possibly TRBD1 (6 bases). Germline CDR1 is MNHEY and CDR2 is SVGEGT. V dropped 7 bases and J dropped 6 bases, with 16 bases sitting between them. This CDR3 region has 14 residues. DNA of the CDR3: TGTGCCAGCACCCAACAGGGCCCCCCCAATGAGCAGTTCTTC. Residues: CASTQQGPPNEQFF.